These T cell receptor beta chains were read from a single sample in a study of post-analysis software for immune sequencing data. TCRdb processed the PCR reads anew with MiXCR; each CDR3 protein has one entry. The table shows approximately 630,000 distinct CDR3 sequences, with roughly three fifths occurring only once. Material: blood. All receptors derive from a girl aged 2 to 10 with multiple sclerosis. CDR3s include the opening cysteine and the closing phenylalanine or tryptophan. The order of the fields is V gene, clone size, J gene, D gene, CDR3 protein, CDR3 DNA. The D gene is left open where the match is weak. Clone size, where shown, is once, few, many, or a class for clones that have expanded.

TRBV3-1	once	TRBJ2-1	NA	CASSQVLGISSYNEQFF	TGTGCCAGCAGCCAAGTACTCGGGATAAGCTCCTACAATGAGCAGTTCTTC
TRBV6-1	NA	TRBJ2-1	TRBD1	CASRGDRGHEQFF	TGTGCCAGCAGAGGGGACAGGGGGCATGAGCAGTTCTTC
TRBV29-1	NA	TRBJ2-1	NA	CSGKKGARNPNEQFF	TGCAGCGGAAAAAAAGGAGCTAGGAACCCCAATGAGCAGTTCTTC
TRBV7-9	NA	TRBJ2-4	TRBD1	CASSLRTPRTGVSKNIQYF	TGTGCCAGCAGCCTTAGGACCCCCAGGACAGGGGTATCAAAAAACATTCAGTACTTC
TRBV7-9	NA	TRBJ1-6	NA	CASSLARGGKESPLHF	TGTGCCAGCAGCTTAGCTCGCGGGGGAAAAGAATCACCCCTCCACTTT
TRBV24-1	NA	TRBJ2-1	NA	CATSDLGGYKSEETQFF	TGTGCCACCAGTGATTTGGGGGGGTATAAATCGGAAGAGACCCAGTTCTTC
TRBV30	NA	TRBJ1-1	TRBD1	CAWSFNRGNTEAFF	TGTGCCTGGAGTTTTAACAGGGGGAACACTGAAGCTTTCTTT
TRBV10-3	NA	TRBJ2-1	TRBD2	CAISTGLAGGPSYNEQFF	TGTGCCATCAGTACGGGACTAGCGGGGGGCCCCTCCTACAATGAGCAGTTCTTC
TRBV6-5	once	TRBJ1-5	NA	CASRPGWGDQPQHF	TGTGCCAGCAGGCCCGGCTGGGGGGATCAGCCCCAGCATTTT
TRBV5-1	NA	TRBJ2-1	TRBD2	CASRAGTSNEQFF	TGCGCCAGCAGGGCCGGGACTAGCAATGAGCAGTTCTTC
TRBV6-1	NA	TRBJ2-1	NA	CASSEAKFYNEQFF	TGTGCCAGCAGTGAAGCGAAATTTTACAATGAGCAGTTCTTC
TRBV7-9	few	TRBJ2-5	TRBD1	CASSSSTGTGGEETQYF	TGTGCCAGCAGCTCATCGACCGGGACAGGGGGCGAAGAGACCCAGTACTTC
TRBV9	few	TRBJ1-2	NA	CASNRQGIRYGYTF	TGTGCCAGTAACCGCCAGGGGATTCGGTATGGCTACACCTTC
TRBV5-5	NA	TRBJ1-1	NA	CASSWGRERRIWTEAFF	TGTGCCAGCAGCTGGGGCCGGGAGCGGAGGATATGGACTGAAGCTTTCTTT
TRBV6-6	NA	TRBJ2-5	NA	CASSSGGPQETQYF	TGTGCCAGCAGTTCCGGAGGGCCCCAAGAGACCCAGTACTTC
TRBV6-6	NA	TRBJ2-1	TRBD2	CASTHGLAGGNEQFF	TGTGCCAGCACTCACGGGCTAGCGGGGGGCAATGAGCAGTTCTTC
TRBV4-1	NA	TRBJ1-5	NA	CASSQVSLTQPQHF	TGCGCCAGCAGCCAAGTAAGCCTTACTCAGCCCCAGCATTTT
TRBV5-1	NA	TRBJ2-5	TRBD1	CASSLWGQQETQYF	TGCGCCAGCAGCTTGTGGGGACAGCAAGAGACCCAGTACTTC
TRBV7-3	NA	TRBJ2-7	NA	CASSAGLGGSYEQYF	TGTGCCAGCAGCGCCGGCCTAGGGGGCTCCTACGAGCAGTACTTC
TRBV6-2/TRBV6-3	NA	TRBJ2-1	TRBD2	CASSQLAGGFNEQFF	TGTGCCAGCAGTCAACTAGCGGGGGGATTCAATGAGCAGTTCTTC
TRBV5-1	NA	TRBJ2-3	NA	CASSLAARSTQYF	TGCGCCAGCAGCTTGGCGGCTCGTAGTACGCAGTATTTT
TRBV5-1	NA	TRBJ2-1	NA	CAGSLARPYEQFF	TGCGCCGGCAGCTTGGCGAGGCCCTATGAGCAGTTCTTC
TRBV30	NA	TRBJ1-1	NA	CAWSGAMEAFF	TGTGCCTGGAGCGGGGCTATGGAAGCTTTCTTT
TRBV6-5	few	TRBJ2-3	NA	CASSYGFTDTQYF	TGTGCCAGCAGCTACGGATTCACAGATACGCAGTATTTT
TRBV5-1	NA	TRBJ2-7	NA	CASSFSRHGVHEQYF	TGCGCCAGCAGCTTCAGTAGACACGGGGTTCACGAGCAGTACTTC
TRBV12-3/TRBV12-4	NA	TRBJ1-1	TRBD1	CASSLGQGYTEAFF	TGTGCCAGCAGCCTGGGACAGGGGTACACTGAAGCTTTCTTT
TRBV12-3/TRBV12-4	NA	TRBJ2-3	TRBD2	CASSPLAGGRGTDTQYF	TGTGCCAGCAGTCCTCTAGCGGGAGGACGAGGCACAGATACGCAGTATTTT
TRBV15	NA	TRBJ2-1	NA	CATSRPPGVYNEQFF	TGTGCCACCAGCAGACCACCCGGGGTCTACAATGAGCAGTTCTTC
TRBV12-3/TRBV12-4	NA	TRBJ2-4	NA	CASSFTGNIQYF	TGTGCCAGCAGTTTTACGGGGAACATTCAGTACTTC
TRBV29-1	NA	TRBJ2-1	TRBD1	CSAWDRYNEQFF	TGCAGCGCCTGGGACAGGTACAATGAGCAGTTCTTC
TRBV6-2/TRBV6-3	once	TRBJ2-3	NA	CASSETPHMQYF	TGTGCCAGCAGTGAAACGCCCCATATGCAGTATTTT
TRBV12-3/TRBV12-4	NA	TRBJ2-6	NA	CASSPAGSGANVLTF	TGTGCCAGCAGCCCTGCGGGGTCTGGGGCCAACGTCCTGACTTTC
TRBV4-1	NA	TRBJ1-2	NA	CASSQEGSGRGYTF	TGCGCCAGCAGCCAAGAGGGATCCGGAAGAGGCTACACCTTC
TRBV29-1	NA	TRBJ2-7	TRBD2	CSVRLAGAYEQYF	TGCAGCGTTCGCCTAGCGGGAGCCTACGAGCAGTACTTC
TRBV29-1	few	TRBJ2-5	NA	CSALGQTQETQYF	TGCAGCGCGCTTGGACAGACCCAAGAGACCCAGTACTTC
TRBV12-3/TRBV12-4	few	TRBJ2-1	TRBD1	CASSLGPGTGRHNEQFF	TGTGCCAGCAGTTTGGGGCCCGGGACAGGACGGCACAATGAGCAGTTCTTC
TRBV7-3	once	TRBJ2-1	NA	CASSDSRDSSYNEQFF	TGTGCCAGCAGCGATTCGAGGGATAGCTCCTACAATGAGCAGTTCTTC
TRBV5-1	few	TRBJ2-3	NA	CASSRQDGVPTDTQYF	TGCGCCAGCAGTCGCCAGGACGGGGTTCCCACAGATACGCAGTATTTT
TRBV18	NA	TRBJ2-5	TRBD1	CASSPPDRGQETQYF	TGTGCCAGCTCACCACCGGACAGGGGGCAAGAGACCCAGTACTTC
TRBV4-3	few	TRBJ2-5	TRBD1	CASSQQISETGLWKTQYF	TGCGCCAGCAGCCAACAGATCTCCGAGACAGGGCTCTGGAAGACCCAGTACTTC
TRBV6-6	NA	TRBJ2-7	TRBD2	CASGSTSGEGEQYF	TGTGCCAGCGGCTCGACTAGCGGAGAAGGGGAGCAGTACTTC
TRBV4-1	NA	TRBJ1-2	NA	CASSQEAGGANYGYTF	TGCGCCAGCAGCCAAGAGGCCGGGGGAGCTAACTATGGCTACACCTTC
TRBV7-2	NA	TRBJ2-1	NA	CASSYLSSEYNEQFF	TGTGCCAGCAGCTACCTCTCGTCAGAGTACAATGAGCAGTTCTTC
TRBV27	NA	TRBJ1-6	TRBD1	CASSFRGQGESPLHF	TGTGCCAGCAGTTTTAGAGGACAGGGAGAATCACCCCTCCACTTT
TRBV12-3/TRBV12-4	NA	TRBJ2-1	NA	CASSTGRTYNEQFF	TGTGCCAGCAGTACAGGGAGGACCTACAATGAGCAGTTCTTC